The TCR beta chain described here comes from a study of regulatory T cells in long-lasting Graves disease. Sequencing libraries for TCR beta were prepared with iRepertoire HTBI primers and Arm-PCR of CDR3 regions. A single record per CDR3 protein comes from TCRdb applying MiXCR to the multiplex PCR reads. The sample holds 360,000 or so distinct CDR3 sequences; 10% to 15% are singletons and the top ten take approximately 17%. There are 14 residues in the CDR3. Germline V gives CDR1 DFQATT, CDR2 SNEGSKA (reference sequence). V trimming: 4 bases; J trimming: 0 bases; junction bases outside the gene matches: 3. Stated time point: newly diagnosed GD, antithyroid drugs for less than 3 months. The TCR library was made from RNA that had been extracted from PBMCs in TRIzol. These data also featured in a second study, about T cells in Graves' hyperthyroidism and ophthalmopathy.

The sequence was obtained from a woman under 30 with Graves disease. Material: peripheral blood mononuclear cells (PBMCs), obtained at new diagnosis, from a patient treated with antithyroid drugs. This chain connects TRBV20-1 to TRBJ2-1, with 7 bases identical to TRBD2. CDR3 bases: TGCAGTGCTAACCTAGCGGTCTCCTACAATGAGCAGTTCTTC. Translated: CSANLAVSYNEQFF.